This T cell receptor beta chain was captured by sequencing in a study of PD-1 blockade in classical Hodgkin lymphoma (dated by TCRdb to 2020 to 2021). Study-level background: Nivolumab dosing was 3 mg/kg intravenously every 2 weeks, continuing until either disease progression or unacceptable toxicity. The study used TCR beta sequencing and CyTOF to define a peripheral blood immune signature of response to PD-1 blockade in classical Hodgkin lymphoma.

Summary of the overall study and its limitations: Trial patients achieving complete response had baseline diversity similar to newly diagnosed patients, whereas partial responders and progressors had significantly lower diversity. Baseline TCR diversity was reported to be lower in newly diagnosed patients than in healthy donors and to be lower still in relapsed/refractory patients. The study was limited to a single clinical trial cohort, and causes of repertoire differences, possibly disease activity or prior therapy, remained undefined. By C4D1, a significant rise was seen in CD4+ TCR diversity but not in CD8+ TCR diversity (p=0.0027 vs p=0.16), and the rise was most apparent among complete responders (p=0.02). Lower diversity was seen in patients whose nivolumab began less than 1 year after ASCT, and these patients were left out of later analyses so that immune reconstitution would not confound the results.

Genomic DNA was isolated using the Qiagen DNeasy kit from unsorted PBMCs as well as from negatively selected CD4+ and CD8+ fractions. Using primers that anneal to V and J segments, immunoSEQ multiplex PCR amplified the TCR beta CDR3 regions. A synthetic immune receptor repertoire was used to minimize amplification bias, and remaining bias was computationally removed after sequencing. As for the authors' bioinformatics: Repertoire diversity was quantified as the Shannon entropy index using custom Python scripts. Unsorted, CD4+ and CD8+ repertoires were analyzed separately, except for combined analyses in which CD4+ and CD8+ sequences were merged in silico. A clone was considered expanded if an increase in frequency of at least 2-fold after treatment relative to C1D1 was found, and a pseudocount of 0.5 was applied to clones undetected at baseline. Singleton clones were defined as clones with 0 or 1 copy at C1D1, and non-singleton clones were defined as clones with 2 or more copies. Clones expanded in unsorted samples were annotated as CD4+, CD8+ or unknown by matching protein sequences in sorted samples from the same patient. Wilcoxon tests were applied to paired samples to test diversity changes from C1D1 to C4D1. The source is immuneACCESS, and TCRdb retained only in-frame sequences with V and J called. Part of the clones is not carried over; for the studies checked, unresolved V genes explain less than half of this, and the remainder is unexplained. V and J calls and clone size are copied from that table; D and trimming were computed from the DNA. This sample comprises 100,000 or so clones, 85% to 90% of them detected only once. Together, the top ten hold more than 6.5% of the sample.

Turning to this clone: Its specific antigen is unknown. Base qualities are not recorded, but no much larger clone differs from it by a single base.

The time point label, as the study defines it: cycle 2 day 1 (C2D1) of nivolumab. Relapse after autologous stem cell transplantation had occurred in all trial patients, and cohorts A, B and C were distinguished by prior brentuximab vedotin exposure. A total of 56 patients with relapsed/refractory classical Hodgkin lymphoma made up the trial cohort, and each patient's best overall response was complete response, partial response or progressive disease. Single-agent nivolumab was administered to trial patients in the multi-cohort phase II CheckMate 205 trial. An independent review committee assessed best overall response by applying the 2007 International Working Group response criteria. Trial PBMCs were collected just before the start of nivolumab (C1D1) and during therapy at cycle 2 day 1 and cycle 4 day 1. Peripheral blood was collected in 8 mL Vacutainer Cell Preparation Tubes, from which PBMCs were isolated by centrifugation and then cryopreserved.

This clonotype was sampled from a human donor with classical Hodgkin lymphoma. The sequenced sample was peripheral blood mononuclear cells (PBMCs), obtained before the second cycle of nivolumab.

The sequenced DNA is TGTGCCAGCAGCTTAGCGGGGACAGGGGTCCTCAATGAGCAGTTCTTC. This yields the protein CASSLAGTGVLNEQFF. The rearrangement combines TRBV7-9 with TRBJ2-1, with TRBD1 matching 10 junction bases. As encoded in the germline V gene (reference sequence), CDR1 is SEHNR while CDR2 is FQNEAQ. After removal of 0 bases from V and 6 bases from J, the junction retains 5 bases not matched to a gene. Its CDR3 holds 16 amino acids, cysteine through phenylalanine. The DNA shown is the 48-base CDR3, in frame from base 1.